This is a list of T cell receptor beta chains from one sample in a study of blood T cells in healthy people across ages. In TCRdb, the 5' RACE reads were re-called with MiXCR into one record per CDR3 protein. Counted here are approximately 730,000 distinct CDR3 sequences, less than 70% occurring once; the ten biggest clones make up 41%. Material: blood. The receptors shown here come from a man older than 75 in good health. Each CDR3 is given with its conserved first and last residue. Each record gives: V gene, CDR3 protein.

V: TRBV21-1; CDR3: CASNTSGKTQETQYF
V: TRBV2; CDR3: CASSERVSQGSYNSPLHF
V: TRBV27; CDR3: CASSSRGAGAYGYTF
V: TRBV7-6; CDR3: CASTLGGGNTEAFF
V: TRBV13; CDR3: CASSFGPPGQGNEKLFF
V: TRBV27; CDR3: CASSLTSSSYNEQFF
V: TRBV5-1; CDR3: CASSLTGHPTYEQYF
V: TRBV27; CDR3: CASSSRLVSDTQYF
V: TRBV11-2; CDR3: CASSVSGLAGAYEQYF
V: TRBV27; CDR3: CASSSTGLAGNYEQYF
V: TRBV7-9; CDR3: CASSPSGGSYEQFF
V: TRBV4-1; CDR3: CASSQVAGSYNEQFF
V: TRBV20-1; CDR3: CSAGHFEQFF
V: TRBV2; CDR3: CASNDRGSYNSPLHF
V: TRBV6-1; CDR3: CASSASPTGDLGYTF
V: TRBV9; CDR3: CASSKGVDNEQFF
V: TRBV4-2; CDR3: CASSPRANLKLFF
V: TRBV7-2; CDR3: CASSDGTSGPTDTQYF
V: TRBV20-1; CDR3: CSAPPRLVDPYEQYF
V: TRBV2; CDR3: CASWRGEGGSYNEQFF
V: TRBV2; CDR3: CASSGGAADSYEQYF
V: TRBV7-9; CDR3: CASSLILDTQYF
V: TRBV27; CDR3: CASLKGQPRSYNEQFF
V: TRBV20-1; CDR3: CSAKGLAGLGQYF
V: TRBV25-1; CDR3: CASRESPETQYF
V: TRBV14; CDR3: CASSQRGPSTDTQYF
V: TRBV7-2; CDR3: CASSLGGQATKTQYF
V: TRBV11-1; CDR3: CANSLEASEGETQYF
V: TRBV2; CDR3: CASSGFFDSRETQYF
V: TRBV27; CDR3: CASSPRDRGKNTEAFF